The T cell receptor beta chain under discussion was sequenced for a study of T cell responses to AZD1222 COVID-19 vaccine. Comments on this clone: The antigen is undetermined.

Study-level points and caveats: Spike was spanned by vaccine-associated CD4 TCRs, with dominance at 160-218 and 743-854.

Libraries were prepared by immunoSEQ multiplex PCR; TCRdb keeps only in-frame clonotypes and omits some of them. There are tens of thousands of clones in the sample; roughly 89% occur only once, and 2.8% lies in the top ten. The TCR originated in an adult in good health. The input for sequencing was peripheral blood, taken on day 0 of MenACWY control vaccination.

The CDR3 DNA is TGTGCCAGCAGTCCGGATTATGGTGAAGCTTTCTTT. This sequence encodes CASSPDYGEAFF. The chain combines TRBV6-5 with TRBJ1-1; D not certain. The V end was cut by 5 bases, the J end by 7 bases, with 11 bases between. This CDR3 comprises 12 residues. CDR1 is MNHEY and CDR2 is SVGAGI in the germline V gene.